The TCR beta chain under discussion was sequenced for a study of CD8+ T cells in alopecia areata. The wider study: Treated patients' severity was scored by percentage of affected scalp area. Whole-study results and caveats: In scalp and blood, many expanded lesional clones persisted during tofacitinib. In patients, TCRs were shared less clearly than in mice, and HLA may possibly be involved. Just one nonresponder means the tie between baseline CD8+ expansion and response stays uncertain.

The V gene's germline CDR1 is SGHDN and CDR2 FVKESK. The V segment lost 4 bases and the J segment 4 bases; nucleotides outside the gene matches: 5. CDR3 size: 14 residues. After isolation, RNA underwent reverse transcription to generate cDNA as the sequencing template. Profiling relied on immunoSEQ multiplex PCR, and the TCRdb table lists in-frame clones only, not all of them. The table lists 150,000 or so clones, 50% to 70% of them singletons. On this clone: What it binds is not known.

Stated treatment: oral pan-JAK inhibitor, 5-10 mg twice daily. This TCR came from a human donor with alopecia areata. The source material was CD4+ T cells sorted from blood, sampled at week 4, from a patient treated with tofacitinib. The chain employs TRBV14 and TRBJ2-7; 9 bases fit TRBD1. DNA of the CDR3: TGTGCCAGCAGCCCGCCGGGACAGGGATACGAGCAGTACTTC. This translates into CASSPPGQGYEQYF.